These 22 T cell receptor beta chains came from one sample sequenced in a study of blood T cell repertoires in COVID-19. Here immunoSEQ multiplex PCR was the method, and the copy in TCRdb shows in-frame clones only, minus some. The sample consists of approximately 240,000 clones, around 90% of them appearing once. Specimen: peripheral blood. The receptors shown here come from a man younger than 40 with COVID-19, enrolled during active disease.

The chain recombines TRBV12-5 with TRBJ1-1, with unresolved D. Per the germline V gene, CDR1 is LGHNT and CDR2 is FRNRAP. CDR3 size: 15 residues. V lost 3 bases and J lost 4, with 15 bases in between. The CDR3 region is CASGFGERPSTEAFF. In DNA, the CDR3 is TGTGCTAGTGGTTTTGGGGAGCGGCCTAGCACTGAAGCTTTCTTT.

The chain combines TRBV9 with TRBJ2-7, with 12 bases matching TRBD1. CDR1 SGDLS and CDR2 YYNGEE come from the germline V gene. Germline trimming cut 1 base from V and 3 bases from J; bases unmatched to any gene: 5. The CDR3 contains 16 residues. The DNA for the CDR3 is TGTGCCAGCAGCGTAACCGGGACAGGGGGCCTCTACGAGCAGTACTTC. Amino acids: CASSVTGTGGLYEQYF.

J is TRBJ2-2 and V is TRBV6-5, with 9 bases aligning to TRBD2. Germline-derived CDR1 and CDR2 are MNHEY and SVGAGI. The V gene end was trimmed by 5 bases and the J gene end by 2 bases; junction bases not matched to a gene: 3. The CDR3 totals 15 residues. The CDR3 sequence is CASSSGGLNTGELFF. In DNA form, the CDR3 reads TGTGCCAGCAGTAGCGGGGGGCTTAACACCGGGGAGCTGTTTTTT.

The chain uses TRBV19 and TRBJ2-7, with TRBD2 as a possible D gene (5 bases). Trimming cost V 5 bases and J 3 bases, with 11 bases left between them. The CDR3 covers 13 residues. In germline, CDR1 is LNHDA, CDR2 SQIVND (reference sequence). The CDR3 loop reads CASSARGYYEQYF. The DNA for the CDR3 is TGTGCCAGTAGTGCCCGCGGGTACTACGAGCAGTACTTC. The whole variable domain, remainder taken from reference TRBV19 and TRBJ2-7, is DGGITQSPKYLFRKEGQNVTLSCEQNLNHDAMYWYRQDPGQGLRLIYYSQIVNDFQKGDIAEGYSVSREKKESFPLTVTSAQKNPTAFYLCASSARGYYEQYFGPGTRLTVT.

The chain is built from TRBV4-2 and TRBJ2-2; 7 positions agree with TRBD2. Trimming at V came to 4 bases and at J to 1 base, leaving 0 bases not matched to a gene. The CDR3 extends over 14 amino acids. Looked up from germline, CDR1 is LGHNA and CDR2 is YNFKEQ. CDR3 amino acids: CASSRGGNTGELFF. For the CDR3, the DNA is TGTGCCAGCAGCCGCGGGGGGAACACCGGGGAGCTGTTTTTT.

The chain employs TRBV7-7 and TRBJ2-1; D is ambiguous. Germline V gene sequence: CDR1 SSHAT, CDR2 FNYEAQ (reference sequence). The V and J ends lost 5 bases and 0 bases respectively, with 11 bases between them. The CDR3 length is 15 residues. In DNA form, the CDR3 reads TGTGCCAGCAGCCCCAGCGCCGTCTCCTACAATGAGCAGTTCTTC. Its translation: CASSPSAVSYNEQFF.

The CDR3 bases are TGTGCCAGCAGCTTGCTGCTCACCCGCGGTGGCTACACCTTC. It translates to CASSLLLTRGGYTF. The chain is built from TRBV5-6 and TRBJ1-2; D unresolved. V lost 1 base, J lost 7 bases, and 14 bases lay in between. Germline lookup yields CDR1 SGHDT and CDR2 YYEEEE. The CDR3 covers 14 residues. The full variable domain, its missing parts supplied by reference TRBV5-6 and TRBJ1-2, is DAGVTQSPTHLIKTRGQQVTLRCSPKSGHDTVSWYQQALGQGPQFIFQYYEEEERQRGNFPDRFSGHQFPNYSSELNVNALLLGDSALYLCASSLLLTRGGYTFGSGTRLTVV.

This clone was detected only once. The chain has TRBV3-1 (or the pseudogene TRBV3-2) and TRBJ2-1; D gene uncertain. V was clipped by 6 bases and J by 0 bases, with 12 bases between them. CDR3 length: 15 amino acids. CDR1 is LGHDT and CDR2 is YNNKEL in the germline V gene (reference sequence). The CDR3 reads CASSPTRDSYNEQFF. The CDR3 nucleotides are TGTGCCAGCAGTCCTACCCGAGACTCCTACAATGAGCAGTTCTTC.

This chain links TRBV5-6 with TRBJ1-3; TRBD1 matches 11 bases. In germline, CDR1 is SGHDT, CDR2 YYEEEE. The length of the CDR3 is 14 residues. With V trimmed by 3 bases and J by 4 bases, 0 bases remained unmatched. The CDR3 sequence: CASSWTGGGNTIYF. Written as DNA, the CDR3 is TGTGCCAGCAGCTGGACAGGGGGCGGAAACACCATATATTTT.

The chain combines TRBV27 with TRBJ1-6; D gene ambiguous. Trimming pared 3 bases from V and 9 bases from J, leaving 9 bases between. CDR1 and CDR2 (germline): MNHEY, SMNVEV (reference sequence). This CDR3 contains 13 residues. In DNA, the CDR3 is TGTGCCAGCAGTTTGCCGGCGGGTTCACCCCTCCACTTT. Encoded protein: CASSLPAGSPLHF.

The V gene is TRBV2, the J gene TRBJ1-5; tentative D call: TRBD1 (5 bases). V lost 6 bases and J 0 bases, leaving 12 bases between the germline ends. The CDR3 is made up of 15 amino acids. Germline lookup yields CDR1 SNHLY and CDR2 FYNNEI. The CDR3 loop is CASRVGGNSNQPQHF. CDR3 bases: TGTGCCAGCAGGGTCGGGGGAAATAGCAATCAGCCCCAGCATTTT.

This chain joins TRBV18 and TRBJ2-3; D uncertain. Germline assignment: CDR1 KGHSH and CDR2 LQKENI. V shed 4 bases and J shed 4 bases, with 3 bases lying between them. CDR3 length: 11 amino acids. The CDR3 nucleotides are TGTGCCAGCTCACTAGCAGATACGCAGTATTTT. Protein: CASSLADTQYF.

This sequence joins TRBV5-1 and TRBJ2-2; weak D call: TRBD2 (5 bases). The V end was cut by 0 bases, the J end by 0 bases, with 9 bases between. This CDR3 is 16 amino acids long. Looked up from germline, CDR1 is SGHRS and CDR2 is YFSETQ. CDR3: CASSLAIATNTGELFF. The DNA of the CDR3 is TGCGCCAGCAGCTTGGCCATAGCGACGAACACCGGGGAGCTGTTTTTT.

This rearrangement joins TRBV7-9 to TRBJ1-2; weak D call: TRBD1 (6 bases). The V gene's germline CDR1 is SEHNR and CDR2 FQNEAQ (reference sequence). Trimming pared 8 bases from V and 2 bases from J, leaving 21 bases between. This CDR3 region has 16 residues. For the CDR3, the DNA is TGTGCCAGCGGACCCGGGACATACAATACCAACTATGGCTACACCTTC. Its protein is CASGPGTYNTNYGYTF.

V gene TRBV7-3 combines with J gene TRBJ2-2; D may be TRBD1 (6 bases). Between the trimmed V and J ends, which lost 4 bases and 4 bases, there was a span of 16 bases. The CDR3 is 16 amino acids. From germline, CDR1 is SGHTA and CDR2 FQGTGA. CDR3 coding DNA: TGTGCCAGCAGCTCCTATGGCCAAGGGGGCACCGGGGAGCTGTTTTTT. Amino acids: CASSSYGQGGTGELFF.

This rearrangement joins TRBV11-2 to TRBJ2-3, with 7 bases fitting TRBD1. CDR3 length: 16 residues. Trimming removed 0 bases from V and 0 bases from J; junction bases left unmatched: 3. In germline, CDR1 is SGHAT, CDR2 FQNNGV. Here the CDR3 reads CASSLDTGASTDTQYF. The CDR3 DNA follows: TGTGCCAGCAGCTTAGACACAGGGGCTAGCACAGATACGCAGTATTTT.

In nucleotides, the CDR3 is TGTGCCAGCAGTGCGCAGGGGGATGGCTACACCTTC. Translating it yields CASSAQGDGYTF. The chain uses TRBV2 and TRBJ1-2; 7 bases align to TRBD1. The CDR3 runs to 12 residues. Trimming at V came to 4 bases and at J to 6 bases, leaving 2 bases not matched to a gene. From germline, CDR1 is SNHLY and CDR2 FYNNEI.

The chain is built from TRBV30 and TRBJ1-2, with D tentatively TRBD1 (6 bases). V shed 4 bases and J shed 4 bases, with 10 bases lying between them. Germline V CDR1 and CDR2: GTSNPN, SVGIG (reference sequence). This CDR3 has 12 amino acids. DNA of the CDR3: TGTGCCTGGACACTACAGGGCTATGGCTACACCTTC. Translating gives CAWTLQGYGYTF.

CDR3 nucleotide sequence: TGCAGCGTTCGACGGACTAACACCGGGGAGCTGTTTTTT. Its protein is CSVRRTNTGELFF. The gene calls are TRBV29-1 and TRBJ2-2, with D perhaps TRBD2 (5 bases). In germline, CDR1 is SQVTM, CDR2 ANQGSEA. The CDR3 is made up of 13 amino acids. Trimming removed 5 bases from V and 2 bases from J, with 9 bases in between.

V gene TRBV19 combines with J gene TRBJ1-5; 7 bases fit TRBD1. V lost 4 bases to trimming and J lost 5 bases; unmatched junction nucleotides: 5. This CDR3 is built from 14 residues. CDR1 LNHDA and CDR2 SQIVND come from the germline V gene (reference sequence). CDR3 sequence reads: CASSRRQGDQPQHF. CDR3 DNA sequence: TGTGCCAGTAGTAGGAGACAGGGCGATCAGCCCCAGCATTTT.

This chain connects TRBV6-5 to TRBJ1-6; 8 bases line up with TRBD1. The V gene end was trimmed by 4 bases and the J gene end by 5 bases; junction bases not matched to a gene: 4. Germline loops: CDR1 MNHEY, CDR2 SVGAGI. The length of the CDR3 is 15 residues. The CDR3 sequence is CASSSTGVNNSPLHF. In nucleotides, the CDR3 is TGTGCCAGCAGTTCGACAGGGGTTAATAATTCACCCCTCCACTTT.

The rearrangement uses TRBV7-2 and TRBJ1-2; unclear D gene. The V gene lost 1 base and the J gene lost 8 bases, with 11 bases spanning the gap. This CDR3 region has 13 residues. Germline V gene data show CDR1 as SGHTA and CDR2 as FQGNSA. Here the CDR3 reads CASSLDGSGGYTF. The CDR3 bases are TGTGCCAGCAGCTTAGACGGATCGGGGGGCTACACCTTC.